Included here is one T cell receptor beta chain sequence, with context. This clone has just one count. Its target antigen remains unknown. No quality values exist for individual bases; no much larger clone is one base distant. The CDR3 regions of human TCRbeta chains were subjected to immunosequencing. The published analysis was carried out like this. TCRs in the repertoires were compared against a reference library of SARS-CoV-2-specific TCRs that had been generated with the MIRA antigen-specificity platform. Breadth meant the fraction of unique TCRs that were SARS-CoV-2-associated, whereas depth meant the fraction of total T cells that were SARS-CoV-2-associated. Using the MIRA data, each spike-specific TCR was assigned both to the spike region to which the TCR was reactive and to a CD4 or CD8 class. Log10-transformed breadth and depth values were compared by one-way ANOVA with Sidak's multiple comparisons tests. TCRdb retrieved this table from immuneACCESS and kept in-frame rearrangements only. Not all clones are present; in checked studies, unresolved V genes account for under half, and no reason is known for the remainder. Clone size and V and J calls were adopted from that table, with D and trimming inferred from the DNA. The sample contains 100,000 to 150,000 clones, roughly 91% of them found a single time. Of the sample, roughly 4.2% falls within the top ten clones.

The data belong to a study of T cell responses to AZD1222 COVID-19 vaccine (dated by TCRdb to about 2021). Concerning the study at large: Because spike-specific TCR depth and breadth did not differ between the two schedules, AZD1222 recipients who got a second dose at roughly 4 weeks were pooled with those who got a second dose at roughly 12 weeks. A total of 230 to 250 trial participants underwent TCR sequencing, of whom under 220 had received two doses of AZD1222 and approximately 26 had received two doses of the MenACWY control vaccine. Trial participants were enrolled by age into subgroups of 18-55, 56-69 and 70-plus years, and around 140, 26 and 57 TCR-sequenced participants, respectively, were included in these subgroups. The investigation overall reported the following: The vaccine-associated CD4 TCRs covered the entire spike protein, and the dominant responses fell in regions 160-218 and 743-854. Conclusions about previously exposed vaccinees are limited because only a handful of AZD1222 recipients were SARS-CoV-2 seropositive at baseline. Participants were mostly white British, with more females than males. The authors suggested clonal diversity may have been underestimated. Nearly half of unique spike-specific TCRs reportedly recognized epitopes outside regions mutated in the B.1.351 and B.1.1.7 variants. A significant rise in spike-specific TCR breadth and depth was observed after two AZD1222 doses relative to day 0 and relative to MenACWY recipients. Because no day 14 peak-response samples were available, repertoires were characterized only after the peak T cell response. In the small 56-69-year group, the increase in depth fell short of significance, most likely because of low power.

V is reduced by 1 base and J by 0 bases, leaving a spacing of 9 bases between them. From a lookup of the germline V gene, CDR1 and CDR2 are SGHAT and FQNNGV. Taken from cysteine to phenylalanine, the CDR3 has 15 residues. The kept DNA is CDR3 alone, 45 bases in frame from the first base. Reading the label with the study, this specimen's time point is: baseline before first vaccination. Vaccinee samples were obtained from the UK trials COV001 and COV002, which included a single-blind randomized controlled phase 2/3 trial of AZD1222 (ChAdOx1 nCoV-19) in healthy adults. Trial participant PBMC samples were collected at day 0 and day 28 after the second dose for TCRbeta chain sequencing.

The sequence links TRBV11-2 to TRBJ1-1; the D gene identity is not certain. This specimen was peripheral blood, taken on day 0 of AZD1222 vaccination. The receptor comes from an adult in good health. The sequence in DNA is TGTGCCAGCAGCTTAGGTCCAGCTATGAACACTGAAGCTTTCTTT. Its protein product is CASSLGPAMNTEAFF.